The rows below give T cell receptor beta chains drawn from one sample of a study of T cells in Graves' hyperthyroidism and ophthalmopathy. TCRdb ran MiXCR on the multiplex PCR reads and lists one entry per CDR3 protein. The sample lists approximately 400,000 distinct CDR3 sequences, about 18% occurring once. Sequenced: blood. Every receptor here comes from a man younger than 30 with Graves' ophthalmopathy. Both conserved end residues are part of each CDR3. A D gene is named only where the DNA matches it firmly. Size is omitted from some rows. Given values are once, few, many or a class for expanded clones.

clone size,J gene,V gene,D gene,CDR3 protein,CDR3 DNA
few,TRBJ2-1,TRBV3-1,TRBD2,CASSHWLAGEQYNEQFF,TGTGCCAGCAGCCATTGGTTAGCGGGGGAGCAATACAATGAGCAGTTCTTC
NA,TRBJ2-5,TRBV4-2,NA,CASSQDLQYGSQETQYF,TGTGCCAGCAGCCAAGATTTGCAGTATGGCAGCCAAGAGACCCAGTACTTC
NA,TRBJ2-4,TRBV15,NA,CATSKPAESDIQYF,TGTGCCACCAGCAAACCTGCTGAATCGGACATTCAGTACTTC
NA,TRBJ1-2,TRBV18,NA,CASFTELANYGYTF,TGTGCCAGCTTTACAGAGTTAGCTAACTATGGCTACACCTTC
many,TRBJ2-4,TRBV3-1,TRBD1,CASSQDRGTGGWIQYF,TGTGCCAGCAGCCAAGACCGGGGGACAGGGGGCTGGATTCAGTACTTC
many,TRBJ1-2,TRBV7-9,NA,CASSPPRASLGNGYTF,TGTGCCAGCAGCCCCCCCCGGGCCTCTCTTGGAAATGGCTACACCTTC
NA,TRBJ1-4,TRBV20-1,NA,CSAIGHNEKLFF,TGCAGTGCTATCGGGCATAATGAAAAACTGTTTTTT
NA,TRBJ2-5,TRBV7-9,TRBD2,CASSRDSSGGSQETQYF,TGTGCCAGCAGTCGGGACTCTAGCGGGGGCTCCCAAGAGACCCAGTACTTC
NA,TRBJ1-1,TRBV7-3,NA,CASSETGTSGGAFF,TGTGCCAGCAGCGAAACCGGGACTAGCGGGGGGGCTTTCTTT
many,TRBJ2-2,TRBV12-3/TRBV12-4,TRBD1,CASSQDRLTGELFF,TGTGCCAGCAGTCAGGACAGGCTTACCGGGGAGCTGTTTTTT
many,TRBJ2-1,TRBV14,NA,CASSQDRGKSSYNEQFF,TGTGCCAGCAGCCAAGATCGAGGGAAAAGCTCCTACAATGAGCAGTTCTTC
many,TRBJ1-5,TRBV2,TRBD1,CASSVGQGGNQPQHF,TGTGCCAGCAGTGTAGGACAGGGAGGGAATCAGCCCCAGCATTTT
few,TRBJ1-2,TRBV5-4,TRBD1,CASSGDRGRIYGYTF,TGTGCCAGCAGCGGGGACAGGGGGCGCATCTATGGCTACACCTTC
few,TRBJ2-7,TRBV20-1,TRBD2,CSARDPSGGASYEQYF,TGCAGTGCTAGAGATCCCAGCGGGGGGGCGTCCTACGAGCAGTACTTC
many,TRBJ1-1,TRBV25-1,TRBD1,CASLTGGTEAFF,TGTGCCAGCCTAACAGGGGGCACTGAAGCTTTCTTT
many,TRBJ1-1,TRBV5-4,TRBD1,CASSLGDRLNTEAFF,TGTGCCAGCAGCTTGGGGGACAGATTGAACACTGAAGCTTTCTTT
many,TRBJ2-3,TRBV29-1,TRBD2,CSSGASGSTDTQYF,TGCAGCTCGGGGGCTAGCGGGAGCACAGATACGCAGTATTTT
many,TRBJ2-3,TRBV2,NA,CASILEEWDTQYF,NA
NA,TRBJ1-6,TRBV14,TRBD1,CASSPGTGGTSPLHF,TGTGCCAGCAGCCCAGGGACAGGGGGAACCTCACCCCTCCACTTT
NA,TRBJ2-2,TRBV15,NA,CATSPFSSPTGGGELFF,TGTGCCACCAGTCCCTTCTCGTCCCCGACAGGCGGCGGGGAGCTGTTTTTT
NA,TRBJ1-4,TRBV6-2/TRBV6-3,TRBD1,CASSAKGALNEKLFF,TGTGCCAGCAGCGCCAAGGGGGCCCTTAATGAAAAACTGTTTTTT
many,TRBJ2-5,TRBV9,TRBD1,CASSVTGEIQRETQYF,TGTGCCAGCAGCGTGACAGGGGAGATACAACGCGAGACCCAGTACTTC
few,TRBJ1-1,TRBV10-3,NA,CAISGSETEAFF,TGTGCCATCAGTGGCTCGGAGACTGAAGCTTTCTTT
few,TRBJ2-7,TRBV20-1,TRBD1,CSAMGQGAGEQYF,TGCAGTGCTATGGGACAGGGGGCCGGTGAGCAGTACTTC
many,TRBJ2-2,TRBV6-2/TRBV6-3,TRBD2,CASSYTSGGPNTGELFF,TGTGCCAGCAGTTACACTAGCGGGGGGCCGAACACCGGGGAGCTGTTTTTT
few,TRBJ2-5,TRBV6-1,TRBD2,CASSYLAGVQETQYF,TGTGCCAGCAGTTATTTAGCGGGGGTCCAAGAGACCCAGTACTTC
many,TRBJ2-7,TRBV7-3,TRBD2,CASSETGTSGGAYEQYF,TGTGCCAGCAGCGAAACCGGGACTAGCGGGGGGGCCTACGAGCAGTACTTC
few,TRBJ2-6,TRBV19,TRBD1,CASRQQGTGANVLTF,TGTGCCAGCAGACAACAGGGGACTGGGGCCAACGTCCTGACTTTC
many,TRBJ1-1,TRBV11-2,NA,CASSPEIAEAFF,TGTGCCAGCAGCCCCGAGATTGCTGAAGCTTTCTTT
few,TRBJ2-2,TRBV7-9,NA,CASSPRDTITGGLFF,TGTGCCAGCAGCCCCCGGGACACCATCACCGGGGGGCTGTTTTTT
many,TRBJ1-2,TRBV15,NA,CATSRDKGSSNYGYTF,TGTGCCACCAGCAGAGACAAGGGCTCGTCTAACTATGGCTACACCTTC
many,TRBJ1-5,TRBV12-3/TRBV12-4,NA,CASSLRAASQAQHF,TGTGCCAGCAGTTTGCGTGCCGCATCTCAGGCCCAGCATTTT
NA,TRBJ1-5,TRBV6-1,NA,CASSVRYSNQPQHF,TGTGCCAGCAGCGTAAGATATAGCAATCAGCCCCAGCATTTT
many,TRBJ2-2,TRBV11-3,NA,CASSLRGTNTGELFF,TGTGCCAGCAGCTTACGGGGAACGAACACCGGGGAGCTGTTTTTT
many,TRBJ2-3,TRBV7-2,NA,CASSPGGLPPDTQYF,TGTGCCAGCAGCCCCGGAGGGCTACCGCCCGATACGCAGTATTTT
many,TRBJ2-3,TRBV28,TRBD2,CASSNASGDSTDTQYF,TGTGCCAGCAGTAATGCTAGCGGGGACAGCACAGATACGCAGTATTTT